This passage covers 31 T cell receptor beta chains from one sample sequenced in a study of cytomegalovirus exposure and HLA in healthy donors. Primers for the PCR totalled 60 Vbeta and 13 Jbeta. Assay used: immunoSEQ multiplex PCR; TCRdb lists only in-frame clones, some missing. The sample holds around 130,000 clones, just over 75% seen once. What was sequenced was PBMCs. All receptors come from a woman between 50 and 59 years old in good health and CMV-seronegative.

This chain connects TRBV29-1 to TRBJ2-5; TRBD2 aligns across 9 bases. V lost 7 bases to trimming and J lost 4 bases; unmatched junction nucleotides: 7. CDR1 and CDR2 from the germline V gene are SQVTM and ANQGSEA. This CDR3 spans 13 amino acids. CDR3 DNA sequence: TGCAGCGCTCGGACTAGCGCTCGAGAGACCCAGTACTTC. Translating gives CSARTSARETQYF.

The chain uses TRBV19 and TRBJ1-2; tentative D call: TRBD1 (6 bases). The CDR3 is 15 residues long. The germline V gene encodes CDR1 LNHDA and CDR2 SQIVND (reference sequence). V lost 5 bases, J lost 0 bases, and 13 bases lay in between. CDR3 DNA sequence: TGTGCCAGTAGTCCCCGACAGGCGGCTAACTATGGCTACACCTTC. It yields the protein CASSPRQAANYGYTF.

The DNA for the CDR3 is TGTGCCAGCAGCTTAGGGGTGCGGGGACTAAGCTCCTACAATGAGCAGTTCTTC. It yields the protein CASSLGVRGLSSYNEQFF. J is TRBJ2-1 and V is TRBV7-2; the match to TRBD2 covers 7 bases. Germline V CDR1 and CDR2: SGHTA, FQGNSA. The CDR3 is 18 amino acids. V was clipped by 1 base and J by 0 bases; unmatched bases: 9.

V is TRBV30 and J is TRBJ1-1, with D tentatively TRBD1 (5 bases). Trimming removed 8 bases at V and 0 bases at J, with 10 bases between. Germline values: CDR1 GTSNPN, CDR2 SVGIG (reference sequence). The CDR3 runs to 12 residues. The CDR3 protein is CAGGGVNTEAFF. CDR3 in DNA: TGTGCCGGGGGAGGGGTGAACACTGAAGCTTTCTTT.

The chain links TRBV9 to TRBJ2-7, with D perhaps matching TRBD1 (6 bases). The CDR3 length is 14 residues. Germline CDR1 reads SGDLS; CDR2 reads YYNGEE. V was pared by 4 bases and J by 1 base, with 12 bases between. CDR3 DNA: TGTGCCAGCAGCCCCACAGGGATTTCCTACGAGCAGTACTTC. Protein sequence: CASSPTGISYEQYF.

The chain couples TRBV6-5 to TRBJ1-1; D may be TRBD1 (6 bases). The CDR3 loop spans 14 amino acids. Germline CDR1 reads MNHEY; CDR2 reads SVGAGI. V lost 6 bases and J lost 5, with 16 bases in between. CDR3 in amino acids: CASSAQGGRTEAFF. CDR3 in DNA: TGTGCCAGCAGCGCACAGGGCGGAAGGACTGAAGCTTTCTTT.

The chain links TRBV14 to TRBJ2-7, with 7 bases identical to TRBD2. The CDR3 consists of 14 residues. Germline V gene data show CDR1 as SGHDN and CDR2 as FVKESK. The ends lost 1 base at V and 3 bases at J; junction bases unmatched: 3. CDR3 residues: CASSQGVAGYEQYF. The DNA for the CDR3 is TGTGCCAGCAGCCAAGGAGTAGCGGGCTACGAGCAGTACTTC.

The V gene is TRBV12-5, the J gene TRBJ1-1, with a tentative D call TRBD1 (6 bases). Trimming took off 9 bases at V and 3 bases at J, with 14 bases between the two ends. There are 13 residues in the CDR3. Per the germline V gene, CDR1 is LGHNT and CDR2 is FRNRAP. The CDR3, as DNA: TGTGCTAGCGCCCCTGGGGGCGACACTGAAGCTTTCTTT. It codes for CASAPGGDTEAFF.

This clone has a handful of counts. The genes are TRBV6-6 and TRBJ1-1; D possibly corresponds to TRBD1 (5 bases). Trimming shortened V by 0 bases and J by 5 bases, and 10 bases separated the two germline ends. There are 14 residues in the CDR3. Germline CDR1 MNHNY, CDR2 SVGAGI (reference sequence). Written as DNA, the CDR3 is TGTGCCAGCAGTTACTCCGGGGGTAAGACTGAAGCTTTCTTT. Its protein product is CASSYSGGKTEAFF.

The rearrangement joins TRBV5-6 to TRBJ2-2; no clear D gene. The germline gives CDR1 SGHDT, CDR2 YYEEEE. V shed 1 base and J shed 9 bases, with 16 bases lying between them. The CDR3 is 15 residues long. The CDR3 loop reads CASSLRTVASRELFF. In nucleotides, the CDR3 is TGTGCCAGCAGCTTGCGTACAGTGGCTTCCCGGGAGCTGTTTTTT.

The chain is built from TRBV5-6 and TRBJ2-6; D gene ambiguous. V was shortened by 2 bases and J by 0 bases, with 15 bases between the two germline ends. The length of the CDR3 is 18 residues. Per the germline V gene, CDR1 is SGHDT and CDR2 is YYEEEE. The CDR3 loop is CASSLDGYEPSGANVLTF. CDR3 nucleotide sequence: TGTGCCAGCAGCTTAGACGGGTACGAACCCTCTGGGGCCAACGTCCTGACTTTC. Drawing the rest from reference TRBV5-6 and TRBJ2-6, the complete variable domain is DAGVTQSPTHLIKTRGQQVTLRCSPKSGHDTVSWYQQALGQGPQFIFQYYEEEERQRGNFPDRFSGHQFPNYSSELNVNALLLGDSALYLCASSLDGYEPSGANVLTFGAGSRLTVL.

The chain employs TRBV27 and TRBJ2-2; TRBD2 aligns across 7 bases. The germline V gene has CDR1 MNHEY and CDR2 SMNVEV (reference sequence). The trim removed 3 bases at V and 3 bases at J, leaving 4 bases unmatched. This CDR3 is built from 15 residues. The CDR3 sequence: CASSFEAGYTGELFF. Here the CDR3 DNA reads TGTGCCAGCAGTTTTGAAGCGGGATACACCGGGGAGCTGTTTTTT.

CDR3 DNA sequence: TGTGCCAGCAGCCAAGATCTTAGGCTAGCGGGTACCTACGAGCAGTACTTC. Protein product: CASSQDLRLAGTYEQYF. The rearrangement joins TRBV14 to TRBJ2-7; 8 nucleotides match TRBD2. The V gene's germline CDR1 is SGHDN and CDR2 FVKESK. This CDR3 is 17 amino acids long. V was pared by 0 bases and J by 2 bases, with 9 bases of the junction left unmatched.

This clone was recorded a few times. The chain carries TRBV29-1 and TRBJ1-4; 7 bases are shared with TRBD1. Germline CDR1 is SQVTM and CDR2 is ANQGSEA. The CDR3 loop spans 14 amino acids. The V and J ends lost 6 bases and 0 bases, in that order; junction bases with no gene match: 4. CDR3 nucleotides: TGCAGCGTCGAAACAGGGGCAACTAATGAAAAACTGTTTTTT. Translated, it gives CSVETGATNEKLFF. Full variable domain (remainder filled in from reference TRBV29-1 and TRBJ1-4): SAVISQKPSRDICQRGTSLTIQCQVDSQVTMMFWYRQQPGQSLTLIATANQGSEATYESGFVIDKFPISRPNLTFSTLTVSNMSPEDSSIYLCSVETGATNEKLFFGSGTQLSVL.

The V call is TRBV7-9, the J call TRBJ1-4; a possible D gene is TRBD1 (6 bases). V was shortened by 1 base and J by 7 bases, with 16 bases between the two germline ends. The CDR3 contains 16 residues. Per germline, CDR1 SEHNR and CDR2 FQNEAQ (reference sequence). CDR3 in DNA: TGTGCCAGCAGCTTAGTGGCCCGGAGGGGGGGTGAAAAACTGTTTTTT. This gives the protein CASSLVARRGGEKLFF.

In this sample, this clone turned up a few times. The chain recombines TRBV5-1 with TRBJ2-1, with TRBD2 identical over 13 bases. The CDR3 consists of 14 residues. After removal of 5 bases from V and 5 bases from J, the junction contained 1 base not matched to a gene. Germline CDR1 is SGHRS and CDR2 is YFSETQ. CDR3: CASRGLAGNNEQFF. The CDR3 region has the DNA TGCGCCAGCAGGGGACTAGCGGGGAACAATGAGCAGTTCTTC. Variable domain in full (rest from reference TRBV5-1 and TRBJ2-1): KAGVTQTPRYLIKTRGQQVTLSCSPISGHRSVSWYQQTPGQGLQFLFEYFSETQRNKGNFPGRFSGRQFSNSRSEMNVSTLELGDSALYLCASRGLAGNNEQFFGPGTRLTVL.

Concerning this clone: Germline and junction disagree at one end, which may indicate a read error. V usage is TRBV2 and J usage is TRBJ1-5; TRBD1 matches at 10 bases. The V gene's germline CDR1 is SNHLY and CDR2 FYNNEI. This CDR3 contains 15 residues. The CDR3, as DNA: TGTGCCAGCACTAACCGGGACAGGGGCCATCAGCCCCAGAATTTT. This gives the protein CASTNRDRGHQPQNF.

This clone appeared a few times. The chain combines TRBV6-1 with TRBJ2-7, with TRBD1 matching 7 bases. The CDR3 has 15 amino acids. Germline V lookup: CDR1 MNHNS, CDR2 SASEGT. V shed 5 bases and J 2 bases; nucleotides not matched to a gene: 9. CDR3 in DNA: TGTGCCAGCAGTCTCCAGGGGGAAACCCCCTACGAGCAGTACGTC. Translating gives CASSLQGETPYEQYV.

CDR3 sequence (DNA): TGTGCCATAGGGGGAGAGATGGGAACAGATACGCAGTATTTT. Protein: CAIGGEMGTDTQYF. The rearrangement joins TRBV6-1 to TRBJ2-3; D possibly corresponds to TRBD1 (6 bases). The CDR3 is 14 amino acids. Looked up from germline, CDR1 is MNHNS and CDR2 is SASEGT. V dropped 10 bases and J dropped 3 bases, with 17 bases sitting between them.

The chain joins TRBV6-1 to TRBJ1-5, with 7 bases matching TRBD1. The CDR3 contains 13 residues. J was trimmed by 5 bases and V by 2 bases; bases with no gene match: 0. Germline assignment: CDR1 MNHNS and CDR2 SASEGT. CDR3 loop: CASSETGDQPQHF. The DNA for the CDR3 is TGTGCCAGCAGTGAAACAGGGGATCAGCCCCAGCATTTT.

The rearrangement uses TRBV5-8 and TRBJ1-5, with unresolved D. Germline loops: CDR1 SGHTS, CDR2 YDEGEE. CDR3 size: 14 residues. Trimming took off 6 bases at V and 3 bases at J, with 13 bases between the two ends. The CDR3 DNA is TGTGCCAGCATAAACGGCGGGGTCAATCAGCCCCAGCATTTT. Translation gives CASINGGVNQPQHF.

Written as DNA, the CDR3 is TGTGCCAGCAGTGGACCGGCGCGGGGAGGGGACACTGAAGCTTTCTTT. Translated, it gives CASSGPARGGDTEAFF. The chain is built from TRBV25-1 and TRBJ1-1, with a tentative D call TRBD1 (5 bases). Trimming pared 4 bases from V and 3 bases from J, leaving 18 bases between. Germline V gene data show CDR1 as MGHDK and CDR2 as SYGVNS. This CDR3 contains 16 residues.

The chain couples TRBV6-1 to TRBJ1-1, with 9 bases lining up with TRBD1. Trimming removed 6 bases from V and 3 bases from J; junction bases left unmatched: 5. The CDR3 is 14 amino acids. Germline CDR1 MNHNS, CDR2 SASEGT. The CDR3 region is CASSSGTGYTEAFF. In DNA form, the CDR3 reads TGTGCCAGCAGCTCCGGGACAGGGTACACTGAAGCTTTCTTT.

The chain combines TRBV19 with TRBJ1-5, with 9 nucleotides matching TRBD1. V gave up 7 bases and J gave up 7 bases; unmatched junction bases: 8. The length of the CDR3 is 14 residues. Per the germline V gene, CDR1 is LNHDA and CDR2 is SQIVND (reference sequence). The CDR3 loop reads CASNYRGQGQPQHF. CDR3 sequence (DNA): TGTGCCAGTAATTACAGGGGGCAAGGACAGCCCCAGCATTTT.

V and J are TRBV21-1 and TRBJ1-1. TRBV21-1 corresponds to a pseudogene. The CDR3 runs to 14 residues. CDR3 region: CASSKGGGRSVAFF. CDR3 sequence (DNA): TGTGCCAGCAGCAAAGGTGGAGGGAGATCCGTAGCTTTCTTT.

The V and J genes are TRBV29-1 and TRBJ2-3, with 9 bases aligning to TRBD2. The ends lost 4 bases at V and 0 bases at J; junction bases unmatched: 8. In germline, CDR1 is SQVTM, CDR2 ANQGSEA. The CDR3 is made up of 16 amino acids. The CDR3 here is CSVVSSGDTSTDTQYF. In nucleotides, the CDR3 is TGCAGCGTTGTGTCTAGCGGGGATACTAGCACAGATACGCAGTATTTT.

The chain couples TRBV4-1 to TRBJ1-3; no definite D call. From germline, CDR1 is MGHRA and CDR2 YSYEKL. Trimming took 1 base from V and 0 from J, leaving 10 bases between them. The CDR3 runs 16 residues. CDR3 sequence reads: CASSQGGGGSGNTIYF. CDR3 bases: TGCGCCAGCAGCCAAGGGGGTGGAGGCTCTGGAAACACCATATATTTT.

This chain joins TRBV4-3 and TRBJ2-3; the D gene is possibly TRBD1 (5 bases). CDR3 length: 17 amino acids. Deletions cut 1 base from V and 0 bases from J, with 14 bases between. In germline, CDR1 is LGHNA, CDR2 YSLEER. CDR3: CASSQGITGASTDTQYF. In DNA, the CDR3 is TGCGCCAGCAGCCAAGGGATTACAGGCGCGAGCACAGATACGCAGTATTTT.

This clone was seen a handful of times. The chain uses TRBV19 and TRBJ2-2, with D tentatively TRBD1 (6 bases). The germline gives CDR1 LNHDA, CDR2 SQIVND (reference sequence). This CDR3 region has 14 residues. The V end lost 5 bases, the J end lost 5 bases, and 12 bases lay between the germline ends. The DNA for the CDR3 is TGTGCCAGTAGTCGTCAACAGGGTACCGGGGAGCTGTTTTTT. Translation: CASSRQQGTGELFF.

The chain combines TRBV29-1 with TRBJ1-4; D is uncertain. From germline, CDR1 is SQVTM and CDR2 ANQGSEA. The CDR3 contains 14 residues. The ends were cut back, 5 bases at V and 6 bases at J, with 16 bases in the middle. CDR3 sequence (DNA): TGCAGCGTTTCTGGACCCAGGCGGGATGAAAAACTGTTTTTT. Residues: CSVSGPRRDEKLFF.

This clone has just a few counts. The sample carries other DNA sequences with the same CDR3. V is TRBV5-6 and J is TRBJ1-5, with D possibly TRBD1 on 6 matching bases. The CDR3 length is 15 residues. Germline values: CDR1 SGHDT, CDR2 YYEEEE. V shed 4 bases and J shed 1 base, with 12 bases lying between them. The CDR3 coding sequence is TGTGCCAGCAGCCGGGGGGGGCGAAGCAATCAGCCCCAGCATTTT. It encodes CASSRGGRSNQPQHF. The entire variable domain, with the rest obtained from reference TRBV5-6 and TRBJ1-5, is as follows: DAGVTQSPTHLIKTRGQQVTLRCSPKSGHDTVSWYQQALGQGPQFIFQYYEEEERQRGNFPDRFSGHQFPNYSSELNVNALLLGDSALYLCASSRGGRSNQPQHFGDGTRLSIL.